A selection of T cell receptor beta chains follows, all from one sample in a study of T cell repertoires in cytomegalovirus infection. TCRdb passed the reads through MiXCR, listing each CDR3 protein once. Of approximately 1,000,000 distinct CDR3 sequences detected, under 40% appear once; the ten largest clones hold roughly 13%. Which antigens these TCRs recognize remains unknown. Specimen: cultured CD8+ T cells from PBMCs, collected from culture after CMV antigen stimulation. The receptors originated from a human donor in good health (CMV status not recorded). Some clones in this sample may be carry-over from other donors' samples. CDR3s include the opening cysteine and the closing phenylalanine or tryptophan. The order of the fields is CDR3 protein, CDR3 DNA, J gene, clone size, V gene, D gene. D genes are given only for firm matches. Some rows have no size entry. The others give once, few or many, or a class for an expanded clone.

CDR3 protein: CASSQDKVENSPLHF; CDR3 DNA: TGTGCCAGCAGCCAAGATAAGGTGGAGAATTCACCCCTCCACTTT; J gene: TRBJ1-6; clone size: few; V gene: TRBV4-2; D gene: .
CDR3 protein: CASSVDMVEQFF; CDR3 DNA: TGTGCCAGCAGCGTAGATATGGTTGAGCAGTTCTTC; J gene: TRBJ2-1; clone size: .; V gene: TRBV9; D gene: .
CDR3 protein: CASSTPLGSQNTEAFF; CDR3 DNA: TGTGCCAGCAGCACTCCGCTGGGCTCCCAGAACACTGAAGCTTTCTTT; J gene: TRBJ1-1; clone size: few; V gene: TRBV7-9; D gene: .
CDR3 protein: CASRGRGALGGYTF; CDR3 DNA: TGTGCCAGCAGGGGGAGGGGGGCTCTAGGCGGCTACACCTTC; J gene: TRBJ1-2; clone size: few; V gene: TRBV27; D gene: .
CDR3 protein: CASSYFRERLSGYTF; CDR3 DNA: TGTGCCAGCAGTTACTTCAGGGAAAGACTTTCGGGCTACACCTTC; J gene: TRBJ1-2; clone size: .; V gene: TRBV6-5; D gene: .
CDR3 protein: CASSQLPGLAVYNEQFF; CDR3 DNA: TGCGCCAGCAGCCAACTCCCAGGACTAGCGGTCTACAATGAGCAGTTCTTC; J gene: TRBJ2-1; clone size: few; V gene: TRBV4-3; D gene: TRBD2
CDR3 protein: CASSGPYTGGWETQYF; CDR3 DNA: TGTGCCAGCAGTGGTCCCTACACAGGGGGCTGGGAGACCCAGTACTTC; J gene: TRBJ2-5; clone size: few; V gene: TRBV6-1; D gene: TRBD1
CDR3 protein: CASLVSTNTGELFF; CDR3 DNA: TGTGCCAGCTTAGTCAGCACGAACACCGGGGAGCTGTTTTTT; J gene: TRBJ2-2; clone size: .; V gene: TRBV19; D gene: .
CDR3 protein: CSAQGAGELFF; CDR3 DNA: TGCAGCGCCCAGGGGGCCGGGGAGCTGTTTTTT; J gene: TRBJ2-2; clone size: few; V gene: TRBV29-1; D gene: TRBD1
CDR3 protein: CASSFGTAWGDEQFF; CDR3 DNA: TGTGCCAGCAGCTTCGGGACGGCCTGGGGAGATGAGCAGTTCTTC; J gene: TRBJ2-1; clone size: .; V gene: TRBV5-4; D gene: .
CDR3 protein: CASSLGGGNLNEQFF; CDR3 DNA: TGTGCCAGCAGCTTAGGAGGAGGGAACCTCAATGAGCAGTTCTTC; J gene: TRBJ2-1; clone size: few; V gene: TRBV11-3; D gene: .
CDR3 protein: CASSLVAGGDEQYF; CDR3 DNA: TGCGCCAGCAGCTTGGTGGCAGGGGGTGACGAGCAGTACTTC; J gene: TRBJ2-7; clone size: .; V gene: TRBV5-1; D gene: TRBD1
CDR3 protein: CASGLVTGDANTGELFF; CDR3 DNA: TGTGCTAGTGGTTTGGTAACAGGGGACGCGAACACCGGGGAGCTGTTTTTT; J gene: TRBJ2-2; clone size: few; V gene: TRBV12-5; D gene: TRBD1
CDR3 protein: CASSYSAGGANEQFF; CDR3 DNA: TGTGCCAGCAGTTACTCCGCGGGGGGAGCCAATGAGCAGTTCTTC; J gene: TRBJ2-1; clone size: .; V gene: TRBV6-5; D gene: TRBD2
CDR3 protein: CASSLKGLQYF; CDR3 DNA: TGTGCCAGCAGCTTGAAGGGATTGCAGTACTTC; J gene: TRBJ2-7; clone size: .; V gene: TRBV7-9; D gene: .
CDR3 protein: CASSWMTGELFF; CDR3 DNA: TGTGCCAGCAGTTGGATGACCGGGGAGCTGTTTTTT; J gene: TRBJ2-2; clone size: few; V gene: TRBV6-1; D gene: .
CDR3 protein: CASSFLGTGGFSNEKLFF; CDR3 DNA: TGTGCCAGCAGTTTCCTTGGGACAGGGGGCTTCTCTAATGAAAAACTGTTTTTT; J gene: TRBJ1-4; clone size: .; V gene: TRBV27; D gene: TRBD1
CDR3 protein: CASSPRWDTGSYEQYF; CDR3 DNA: TGTGCCAGCAGCCCAAGATGGGACACCGGTTCCTACGAGCAGTACTTC; J gene: TRBJ2-7; clone size: few; V gene: TRBV7-8; D gene: .
CDR3 protein: CSVVSRGEQYF; CDR3 DNA: TGCAGCGTCGTCTCCAGAGGTGAGCAGTACTTC; J gene: TRBJ2-7; clone size: .; V gene: TRBV29-1; D gene: .